The present entry profiles one TCR beta chain with its context. This record comes from a study of blood T cell repertoires in COVID-19. For the study at large: The cDNA or gDNA used as material had been derived from T cells, B-cell-depleted T cells, or PBMCs.

The V end was cut by 4 bases, the J end by 6 bases, with 22 bases between. The CDR3 extends over 16 amino acids. The repertoire was sequenced with immunoSEQ multiplex PCR; TCRdb's copy has only in-frame clones and lacks some. This sample has 330,000 or so clones, with roughly 90% found just once. The sample was PBMCs or T cells enriched from blood (not recorded which). The clonotype was recovered from a woman in her twenties or thirties who had been exposed to COVID-19. The chain couples TRBV23-1 to TRBJ2-7, with D tentatively TRBD1 (5 bases). TRBV23-1 is flagged as an ORF with uncertain function. CDR3 bases: TGCGCCAGCAGTCCCCTCCCAGACAGAAGTCAGTTCGAGCAGTACTTC. Its translation is CASSPLPDRSQFEQYF.